Below are 12 T cell receptor beta chains sequenced from a single sample in a study of tumor-infiltrating lymphocytes in primary liver carcinoma. The authors made TCR beta cDNA from around 500 ng total RNA with a constant-region primer. Slightly modified ARM-PCR with three nested multiplex PCR rounds yielded TCR beta libraries. A C-beta reverse primer was combined with TRBV1-TRBV30 forward primers in the first two PCR rounds, and each round had around 10 cycles. One entry per CDR3 protein results from TCRdb running MiXCR on the multiplex PCR reads. In the table there are approximately 340,000 distinct CDR3 sequences, about two thirds of which are singletons. They got blood RNA out of unsorted whole blood and also pulled out germline DNA. The sequenced sample consisted of peripheral blood. These receptors were obtained from a man aged 35-49 years with primary liver carcinoma and hepatitis B virus infection.

Ten or more counts support this clonotype. V usage is TRBV11-3 and J usage is TRBJ2-5; possible D gene TRBD2, 6 bases. Germline V gives CDR1 SGHNT, CDR2 YENEEA. Trimming removed 5 bases at V and 5 bases at J, with 24 bases between. The CDR3 covers 17 residues. The CDR3 DNA sequence: TGTGCCAGCAGCCCGGGGGACCGGTGGGACCCCAAGGAGACCCAGTACTTC. This translates into CASSPGDRWDPKETQYF.

The chain carries TRBV11-2 and TRBJ2-7; 9 bases are a match to TRBD2. The J segment lost 11 bases and the V segment lost 5 bases, leaving 16 bases of the junction unmatched. The CDR3 spans 15 residues. Germline loops: CDR1 SGHAT, CDR2 FQNNGV. CDR3 in amino acids: CASSKLVAGVFGEYF. CDR3 sequence (DNA): TGTGCCAGCAGCAAGCTTGTAGCGGGAGTCTTCGGAGAGTACTTC.

This clonotype has just one count. A much larger clonotype is one base distant, so this may be a read error. V and J are TRBV5-5 and TRBJ2-1; D gene unclear. Germline loops: CDR1 SGHKS, CDR2 YYEKEE (reference sequence). The CDR3 loop spans 11 amino acids. DNA for the CDR3: TGTACCAGCACTGAGGTGTATGAGCAGTTCTTC. It codes for CTSTEVYEQFF.

The genes are TRBV11-2 and TRBJ1-2; D remains unclear. The germline V gene has CDR1 SGHAT and CDR2 FQNNGV. Deletions cut 6 bases from V and 6 bases from J, with 26 bases between. There are 17 residues in the CDR3. The CDR3 here is CASSSDRTGVGGHGYTF. The CDR3 nucleotides read TGTGCCAGCAGTTCGGATCGGACCGGAGTCGGAGGCCATGGCTACACCTTC.

Comments on this clonotype: A much larger clone lies a single base off, so this may be a read error. The chain combines TRBV6-5 with TRBJ2-5; D call uncertain. The length of the CDR3 is 14 residues. With 8 bases removed from V and 5 bases from J, the gap between germline ends came to 18 bases. CDR1 and CDR2 (germline): MNHEY, SVGAGI. CDR3 sequence reads: CASCSPGQGETQYF. CDR3 sequence (DNA): TGTGCCAGCTGTTCCCCGGGTCAAGGGGAGACCCAGTACTTC.

The chain links TRBV6-6 to TRBJ2-6; D is uncertain. The ends were cut back, 4 bases at V and 0 bases at J, with 19 bases in the middle. Germline loops: CDR1 MNHNY, CDR2 SVGAGI (reference sequence). The CDR3 runs 19 residues. For the CDR3, the DNA is TGTGCCAGCAGTTCCCCGGTGGCACCCTTATGCTCTGGGGCCAACGTCCTGACTTTC. Encoded protein: CASSSPVAPLCSGANVLTF.

This chain uses TRBV7-9 with TRBJ1-3; the match to TRBD1 covers 7 bases. Trimming at V came to 5 bases and at J to 2 bases, leaving 9 bases not matched to a gene. This CDR3 has 16 amino acids. Germline-derived CDR1 and CDR2 are SEHNR and FQNEAQ (reference sequence). CDR3 DNA: TGTGCCAGCAGCCCGCGGAACAGGGGTCCTGGAAACACCATATATTTT. Its translation is CASSPRNRGPGNTIYF.

In the case of this clonotype: This may arise from a read error, as a much more abundant clone is one base away. The J gene is TRBJ2-3, the V gene TRBV4-1; D may be TRBD2 (5 bases). CDR3 length: 17 residues. CDR1 is MGHRA and CDR2 is YSYEKL in the germline V gene. V was pared by 1 base and J by 1 base, with 15 bases between. In DNA form, the CDR3 reads TGCGCCAGCAGCCAAGTTAGCGTGAGAAGTGGCACAGATACGCAGTATTTT. Translated, it gives CASSQVSVRSGTDTQYF.

With respect to this clonotype: A much larger clone differs from this one at a single base, so this may be a read error. The chain recombines TRBV12-3 or TRBV12-4 with TRBJ2-3; no definite D call. The CDR3 loop spans 14 amino acids. V lost 7 bases and J 0 bases, leaving 11 bases between the germline ends. The CDR3 reads CASTLVTSTDTQYF. CDR3 coding DNA: TGTGCCAGCACTTTGGTAACAAGCACAGATACGCAGTATTTT.

In the case of this clonotype: A much larger clone lies a single base off, so this may be a read error. The genes are TRBV6-1 and TRBJ2-1; 7 nucleotides line up with TRBD2. Germline CDR1 is MNHNS and CDR2 is SASEGT. The CDR3 runs to 15 residues. This CDR3 is CAGREAGTDYNEQFF. The CDR3, as DNA: TGTGCCGGCAGGGAAGCGGGAACCGACTACAATGAGCAGTTCTTC.

J is TRBJ1-3 and V is TRBV30; the D gene is possibly TRBD1 (5 bases). The germline V gene has CDR1 GTSNPN and CDR2 SVGIG (reference sequence). Trimming stripped 3 bases from V and 4 bases from J, with 16 bases between. The CDR3 extends over 15 amino acids. The CDR3 DNA reads TGTGCCTGGAGGATGCGGGGACTTACCGGAAACACCATATATTTT. Its protein product is CAWRMRGLTGNTIYF.

About this clonotype itself: One junction end disagrees with the germline gene, perhaps due to a read error. This rearrangement joins TRBV6-5 to TRBJ1-2; D unclear. The CDR3 contains 14 residues. Per germline, CDR1 MNHEY and CDR2 SVGAGI. The CDR3 is CVSSYSMGQDPQTF. In DNA, the CDR3 is TGCGTCAGCAGTTACTCGATGGGCCAAGACCCCCAAACCTTC.